Below, one T cell receptor (beta chain) is given with its context. The antigen is not known. TCR beta CDR3 amplification used RNA transcripts. Second-round multiplex PCR came after a first-round RT-PCR that employed HTBI primers. One entry per CDR3 protein, called by TCRdb with MiXCR from the multiplex PCR reads. Of about 380,000 distinct CDR3 sequences in the sample, roughly 15% were seen once. The data stem from a study of Graves' ophthalmopathy and Graves' hyperthyroidism. Study-level findings and limits: From stable hyperthyroidism, ophthalmopathy was separated by a 13-signature model with 85% to 90% sensitivity and over 70% specificity.

Germline V gives CDR1 MNHEY, CDR2 SMNVEV (reference sequence). This CDR3 is built from 15 residues. V gave up 8 bases and J gave up 1 base, with 17 bases separating them. The sequence came from a woman in her late teens or twenties with stable Graves' hyperthyroidism. Sequencing was done on a sample of peripheral blood. The chain joins TRBV27 to TRBJ1-1; the D is unclear. The CDR3 coding sequence is TGTGCCAGCTCCCCCCTCCCTCGTACGAACACTGAAGCTTTCTTT. It encodes CASSPLPRTNTEAFF.